This TCR beta chain was captured by sequencing in a study of control samples from healthy donors and cancer patients. The V gene lost 5 bases and the J gene lost 6 bases, with 7 bases spanning the gap. The CDR3 totals 10 residues. Germline V gene lookup returns CDR1 SQVTM and CDR2 ANQGSEA. The table came from immunoSEQ multiplex PCR; TCRdb's copy has only in-frame clones and leaves some out. Of roughly 150,000 clones in the sample, 75% to 90% were seen once. A few counts support this clone. The sequenced material came from blood. This TCR derives from a man aged 25-45 years in good health. The rearrangement joins TRBV29-1 to TRBJ1-1, with D unclear. The CDR3, as DNA: TGCAGCGTTTTTGCTGCTGAAGCTTTCTTT. The encoded protein is CSVFAAEAFF.